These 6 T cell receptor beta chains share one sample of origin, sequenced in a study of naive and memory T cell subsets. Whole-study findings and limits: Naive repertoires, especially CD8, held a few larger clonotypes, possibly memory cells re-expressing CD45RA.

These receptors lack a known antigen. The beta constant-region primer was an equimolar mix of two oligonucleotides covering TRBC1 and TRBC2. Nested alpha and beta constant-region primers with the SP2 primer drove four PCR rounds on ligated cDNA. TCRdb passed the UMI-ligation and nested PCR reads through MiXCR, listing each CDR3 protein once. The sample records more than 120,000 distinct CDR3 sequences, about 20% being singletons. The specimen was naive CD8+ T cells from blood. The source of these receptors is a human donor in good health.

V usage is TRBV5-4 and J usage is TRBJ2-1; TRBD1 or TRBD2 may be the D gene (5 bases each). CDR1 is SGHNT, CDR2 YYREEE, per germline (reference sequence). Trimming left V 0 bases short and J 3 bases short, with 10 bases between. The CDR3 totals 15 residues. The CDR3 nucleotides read TGTGCCAGCAGCTTGGGGGGGACCCTCTACAATGAGCAGTTCTTC. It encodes CASSLGGTLYNEQFF.

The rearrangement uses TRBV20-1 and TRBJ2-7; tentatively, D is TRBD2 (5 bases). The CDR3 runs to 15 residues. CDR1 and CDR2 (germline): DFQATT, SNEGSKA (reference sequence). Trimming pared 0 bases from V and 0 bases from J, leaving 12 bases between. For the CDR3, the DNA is TGCAGTGCTAGAGATCGGGGTTGGAGCTCCTACGAGCAGTACTTC. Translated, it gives CSARDRGWSSYEQYF.

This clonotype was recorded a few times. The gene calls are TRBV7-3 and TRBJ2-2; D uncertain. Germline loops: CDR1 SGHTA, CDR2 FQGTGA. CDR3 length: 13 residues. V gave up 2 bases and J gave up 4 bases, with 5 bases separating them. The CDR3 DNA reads TGTGCCAGCAGCTTAGGTCCCACCGGGGAGCTGTTTTTT. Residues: CASSLGPTGELFF.

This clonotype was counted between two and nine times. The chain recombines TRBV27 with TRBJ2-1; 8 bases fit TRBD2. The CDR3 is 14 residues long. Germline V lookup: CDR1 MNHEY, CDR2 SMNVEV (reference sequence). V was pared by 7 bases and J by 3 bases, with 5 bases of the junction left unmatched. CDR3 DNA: TGTGCCAGCAACTCGGCGGGGGGCTACAATGAGCAGTTCTTC. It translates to CASNSAGGYNEQFF.

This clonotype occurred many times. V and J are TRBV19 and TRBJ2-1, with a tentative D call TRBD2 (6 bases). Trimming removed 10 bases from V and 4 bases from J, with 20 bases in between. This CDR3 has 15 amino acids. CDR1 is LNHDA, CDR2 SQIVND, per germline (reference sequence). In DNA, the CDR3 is TGTGCCACCCGTCCCCAAGTGGGGGGATACAATGAGCAGTTCTTC. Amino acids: CATRPQVGGYNEQFF.

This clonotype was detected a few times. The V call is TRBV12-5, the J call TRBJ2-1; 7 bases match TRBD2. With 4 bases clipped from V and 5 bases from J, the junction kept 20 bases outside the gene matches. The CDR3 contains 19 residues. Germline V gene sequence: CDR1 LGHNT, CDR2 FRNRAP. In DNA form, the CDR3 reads TGTGCTAGTGGTTACGTACCGAGGGGATGGCGGGAGAGTGACAATGAGCAGTTCTTC. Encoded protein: CASGYVPRGWRESDNEQFF.